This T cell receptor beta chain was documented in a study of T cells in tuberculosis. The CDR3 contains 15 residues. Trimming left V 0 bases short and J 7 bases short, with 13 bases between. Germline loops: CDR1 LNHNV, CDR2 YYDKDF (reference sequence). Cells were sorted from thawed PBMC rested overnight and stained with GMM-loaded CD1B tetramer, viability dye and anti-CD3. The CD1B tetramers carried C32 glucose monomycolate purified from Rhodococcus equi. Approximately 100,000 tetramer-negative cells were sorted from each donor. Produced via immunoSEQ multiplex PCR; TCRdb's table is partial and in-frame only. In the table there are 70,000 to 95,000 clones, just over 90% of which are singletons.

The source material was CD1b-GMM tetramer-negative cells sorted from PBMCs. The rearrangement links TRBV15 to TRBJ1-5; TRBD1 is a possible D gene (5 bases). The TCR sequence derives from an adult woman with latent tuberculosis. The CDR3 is CATSRDRGEGQPQHF. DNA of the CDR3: TGTGCCACCAGCAGAGATCGGGGGGAAGGGCAGCCCCAGCATTTT. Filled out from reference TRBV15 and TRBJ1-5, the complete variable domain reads DAMVIQNPRYQVTQFGKPVTLSCSQTLNHNVMYWYQQKSSQAPKLLFHYYDKDFNNEADTPDNFQSRRPNTSFCFLDIRSPGLGDTAMYLCATSRDRGEGQPQHFGDGTRLSIL.